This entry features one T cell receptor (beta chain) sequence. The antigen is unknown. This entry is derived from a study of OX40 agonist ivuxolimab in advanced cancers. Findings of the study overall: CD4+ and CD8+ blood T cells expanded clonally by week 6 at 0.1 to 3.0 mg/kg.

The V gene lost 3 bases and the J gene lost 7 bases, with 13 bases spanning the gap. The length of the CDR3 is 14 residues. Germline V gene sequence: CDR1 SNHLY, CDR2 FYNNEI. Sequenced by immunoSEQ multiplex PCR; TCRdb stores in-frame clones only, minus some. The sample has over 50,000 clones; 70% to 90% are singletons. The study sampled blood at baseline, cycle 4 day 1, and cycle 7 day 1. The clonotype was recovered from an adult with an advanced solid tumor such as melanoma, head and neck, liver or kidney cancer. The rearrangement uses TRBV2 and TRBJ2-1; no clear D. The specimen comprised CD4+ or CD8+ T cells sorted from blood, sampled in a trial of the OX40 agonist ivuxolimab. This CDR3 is CASSDILIGNEQFF. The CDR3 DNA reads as TGTGCCAGCAGTGACATCTTAATTGGGAATGAGCAGTTCTTC.